This T cell receptor (beta chain) was found in a study of glioma-infiltrating T cells. This clonotype was observed many times. What it recognizes is unknown. TCR alpha and beta CDR3 regions were amplified from RNA using iRepertoire nested multiplex PCR. Using its own MiXCR run on the multiplex PCR reads, TCRdb lists one record per CDR3 protein. The table records over 130,000 distinct CDR3 sequences, approximately 40% of them present only once. The study, taken as a whole, reports: Only very few CDR3 sequences appeared in both tissue and blood.

The germline V and J ends were trimmed by 5 bases and 6 bases, with 23 bases remaining between them. From germline, CDR1 is DFQATT and CDR2 SNEGSKA (reference sequence). The CDR3 runs to 15 residues. Sequencing was carried out using glioma tissue, nonneoplastic brain tissue, or PBMCs (not recorded which). The chain recombines TRBV20-1 with TRBJ2-7; tentatively, D is TRBD1 (7 bases). The TCR sequence derives from a human donor with low-grade glioma or glioblastoma, undergoing nonglioma brain surgery, or in good health (not recorded which). The CDR3 reads CSALRGVGQGGEQYF. The CDR3 DNA sequence: TGCAGTGCTTTGAGAGGAGTAGGGCAGGGGGGCGAGCAGTACTTC.